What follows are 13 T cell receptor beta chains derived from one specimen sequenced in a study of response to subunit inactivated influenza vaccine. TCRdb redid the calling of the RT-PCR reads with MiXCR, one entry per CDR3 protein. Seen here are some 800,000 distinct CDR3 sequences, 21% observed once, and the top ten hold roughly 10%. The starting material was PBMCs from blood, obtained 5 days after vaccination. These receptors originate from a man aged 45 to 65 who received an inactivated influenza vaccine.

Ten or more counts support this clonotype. The CDR3 spells CASSQSSGQGPNEKLFF. The CDR3 nucleotides read TGCGCCAGCAGCCAATCCTCAGGACAGGGCCCTAATGAAAAACTGTTTTTT. V usage is TRBV4-3 and J usage is TRBJ1-4; the match to TRBD1 covers 8 bases. Germline CDR1 LGHNA, CDR2 YSLEER. The CDR3 is made up of 17 amino acids. Germline trimming cut 2 bases from V and 3 bases from J; bases unmatched to any gene: 8.

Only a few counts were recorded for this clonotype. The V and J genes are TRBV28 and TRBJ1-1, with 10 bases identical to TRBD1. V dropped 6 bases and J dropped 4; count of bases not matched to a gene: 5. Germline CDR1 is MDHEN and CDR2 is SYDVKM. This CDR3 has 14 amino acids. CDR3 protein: CASRPGQGSTEAFF. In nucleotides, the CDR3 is TGTGCCAGCAGACCGGGACAGGGGAGCACTGAAGCTTTCTTT.

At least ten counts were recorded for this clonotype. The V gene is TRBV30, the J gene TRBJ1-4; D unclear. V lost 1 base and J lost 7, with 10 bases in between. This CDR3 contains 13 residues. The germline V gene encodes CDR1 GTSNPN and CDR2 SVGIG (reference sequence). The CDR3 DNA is TGTGCCTGGAGTGATGGCCTGACTGAAAAACTGTTTTTT. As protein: CAWSDGLTEKLFF.

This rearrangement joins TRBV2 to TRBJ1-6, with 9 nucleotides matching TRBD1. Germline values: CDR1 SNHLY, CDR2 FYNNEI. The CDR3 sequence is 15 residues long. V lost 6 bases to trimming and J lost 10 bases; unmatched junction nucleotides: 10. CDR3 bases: TGTGCCAGCAGATACCTGACAGGGGGGGACTCACCCCTCCACTTT. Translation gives CASRYLTGGDSPLHF.

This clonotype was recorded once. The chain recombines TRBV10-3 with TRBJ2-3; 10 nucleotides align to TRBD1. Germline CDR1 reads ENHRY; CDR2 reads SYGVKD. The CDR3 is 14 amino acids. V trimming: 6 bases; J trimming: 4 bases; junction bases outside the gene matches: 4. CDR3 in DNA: TGTGCCATCAGAATGACAGGGGGCGCAGATACGCAGTATTTT. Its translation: CAIRMTGGADTQYF.

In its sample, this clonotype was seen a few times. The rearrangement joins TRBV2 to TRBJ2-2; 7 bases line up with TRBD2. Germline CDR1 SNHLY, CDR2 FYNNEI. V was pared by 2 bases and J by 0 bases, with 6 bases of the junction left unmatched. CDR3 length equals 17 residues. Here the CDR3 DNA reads TGTGCCAGCAGTGAACAGCGGGGACTTGCGAACACCGGGGAGCTGTTTTTT. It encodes CASSEQRGLANTGELFF.

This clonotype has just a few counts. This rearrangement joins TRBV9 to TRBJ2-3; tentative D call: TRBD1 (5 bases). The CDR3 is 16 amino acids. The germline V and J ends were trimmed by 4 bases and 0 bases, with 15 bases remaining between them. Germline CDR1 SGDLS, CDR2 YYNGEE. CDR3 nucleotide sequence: TGTGCCAGCAGCCCAGGACACGGATCGAGCACAGATACGCAGTATTTT. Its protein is CASSPGHGSSTDTQYF. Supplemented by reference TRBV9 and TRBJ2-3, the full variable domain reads DSGVTQTPKHLITATGQRVTLRCSPRSGDLSVYWYQQSLDQGLQFLIQYYNGEERAKGNILERFSAQQFPDLHSELNLSSLELGDSALYFCASSPGHGSSTDTQYFGPGTRLTVL.

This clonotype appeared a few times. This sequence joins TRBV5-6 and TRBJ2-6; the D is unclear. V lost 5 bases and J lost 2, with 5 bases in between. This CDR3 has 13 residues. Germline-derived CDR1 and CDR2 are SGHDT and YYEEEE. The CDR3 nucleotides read TGTGCCAGCAGTCGGGCTGGGGCCAACGTCCTGACTTTC. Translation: CASSRAGANVLTF.

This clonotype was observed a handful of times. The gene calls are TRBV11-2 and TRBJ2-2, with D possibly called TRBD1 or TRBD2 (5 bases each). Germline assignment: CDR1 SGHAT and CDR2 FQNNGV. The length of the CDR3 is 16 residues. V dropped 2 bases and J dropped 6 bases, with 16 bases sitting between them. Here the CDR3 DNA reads TGTGCCAGCAGCTTAAATCCAGGGACCTTAGCCGGGGAGCTGTTTTTT. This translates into CASSLNPGTLAGELFF.

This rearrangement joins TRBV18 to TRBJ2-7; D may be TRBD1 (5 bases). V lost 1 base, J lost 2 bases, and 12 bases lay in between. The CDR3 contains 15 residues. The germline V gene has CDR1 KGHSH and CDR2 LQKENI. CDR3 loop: CASSPQPGRAYEQYF. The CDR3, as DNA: TGTGCCAGCTCACCACAACCCGGCAGGGCCTACGAGCAGTACTTC.

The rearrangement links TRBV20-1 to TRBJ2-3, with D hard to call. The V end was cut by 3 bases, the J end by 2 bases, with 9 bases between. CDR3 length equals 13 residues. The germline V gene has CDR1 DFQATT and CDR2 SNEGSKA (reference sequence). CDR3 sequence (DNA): TGCAGTGCTAGTCTGGAAAACACAGATACGCAGTATTTT. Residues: CSASLENTDTQYF.

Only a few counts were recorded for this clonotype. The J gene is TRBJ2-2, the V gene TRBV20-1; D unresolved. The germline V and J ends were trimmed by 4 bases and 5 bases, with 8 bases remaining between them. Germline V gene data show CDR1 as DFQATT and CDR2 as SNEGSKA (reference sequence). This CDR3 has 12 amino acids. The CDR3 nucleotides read TGCAGTGCTATTCGGTCAACCGGGGAGCTGTTTTTT. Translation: CSAIRSTGELFF.

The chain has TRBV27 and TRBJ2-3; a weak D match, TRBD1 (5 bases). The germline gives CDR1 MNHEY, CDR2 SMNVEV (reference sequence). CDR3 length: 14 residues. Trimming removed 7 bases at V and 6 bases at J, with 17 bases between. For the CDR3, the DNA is TGTGCCAGCACCTCCCAGGGCGGTCCGGATACGCAGTATTTT. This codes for CASTSQGGPDTQYF.